Sequencing of this T cell receptor beta chain was carried out in a study of shared clonotypes between healthy human individuals. Notes on the study in general: Sequencing depth was a factor that was expected to affect clonotype sharing among donors.

Germline CDR1 is SGHNT and CDR2 is YYREEE (reference sequence). V was clipped by 4 bases and J by 4 bases, with 15 bases between them. The CDR3 totals 14 residues. The table came from immunoSEQ multiplex PCR; TCRdb's copy has only in-frame clones and leaves some out. In the table there are over a million clones, approximately 98.5% of which are singletons. Remarks on this clone: Its antigen is unidentified.

The receptor's source is a man in his thirties or forties in good health. The V and J genes are TRBV5-4 and TRBJ2-7; D ambiguous. The sequencing sample was made of naive CD4+ T cells sorted from blood. Subset in this sample: CD45RA+ positively selected. DNA of the CDR3: TGTGCCAGCAGCCGGGCCACGGGTCCTTACGAGCAGTACTTC. Its protein product is CASSRATGPYEQYF.